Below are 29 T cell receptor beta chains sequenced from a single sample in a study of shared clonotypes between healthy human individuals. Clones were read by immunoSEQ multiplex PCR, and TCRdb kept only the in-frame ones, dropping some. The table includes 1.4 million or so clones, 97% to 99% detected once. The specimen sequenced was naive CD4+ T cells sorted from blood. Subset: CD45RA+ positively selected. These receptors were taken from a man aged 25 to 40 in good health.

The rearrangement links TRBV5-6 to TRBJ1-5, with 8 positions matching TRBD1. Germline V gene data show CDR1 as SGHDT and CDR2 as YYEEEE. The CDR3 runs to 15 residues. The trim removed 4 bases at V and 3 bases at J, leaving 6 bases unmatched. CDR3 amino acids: CASSPGTGLNQPQHF. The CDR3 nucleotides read TGTGCCAGCAGCCCCGGGACAGGACTCAATCAGCCCCAGCATTTT.

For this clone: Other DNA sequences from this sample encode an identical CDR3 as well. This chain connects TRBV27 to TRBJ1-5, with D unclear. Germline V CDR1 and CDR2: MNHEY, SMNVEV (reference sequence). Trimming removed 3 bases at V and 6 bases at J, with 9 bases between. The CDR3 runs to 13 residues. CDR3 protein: CASSFGVRQPQHF. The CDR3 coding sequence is TGTGCCAGCAGTTTCGGGGTTCGTCAGCCCCAGCATTTT.

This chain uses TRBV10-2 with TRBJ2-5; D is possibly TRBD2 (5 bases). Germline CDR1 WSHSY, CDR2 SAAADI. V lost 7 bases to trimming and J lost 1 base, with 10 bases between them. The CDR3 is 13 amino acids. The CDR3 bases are TGCGCCAGCACGAGGGCCCCCCAAGAGACCCAGTACTTC. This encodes CASTRAPQETQYF.

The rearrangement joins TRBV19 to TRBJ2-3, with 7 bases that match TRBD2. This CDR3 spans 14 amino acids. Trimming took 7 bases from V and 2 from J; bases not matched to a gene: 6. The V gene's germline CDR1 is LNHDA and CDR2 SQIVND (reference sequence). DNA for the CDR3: TGTGCCAGTACCCGCAGCGGGAACACAGATACGCAGTATTTT. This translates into CASTRSGNTDTQYF.

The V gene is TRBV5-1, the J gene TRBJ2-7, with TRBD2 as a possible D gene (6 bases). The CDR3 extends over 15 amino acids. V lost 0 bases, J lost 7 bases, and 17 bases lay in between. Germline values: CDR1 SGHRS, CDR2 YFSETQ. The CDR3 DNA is TGCGCCAGCAGCTTGGTTGGCGGGACCACCTTGGAGCAGTACTTC. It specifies CASSLVGGTTLEQYF.

The CDR3 protein is CASSLDRTRGTEAFF. CDR3 sequence (DNA): TGTGCCAGCAGCTTGGACAGGACGAGGGGCACTGAAGCTTTCTTT. The rearrangement uses TRBV7-2 and TRBJ1-1, with TRBD1 identical over 7 bases. Unmatched junction bases numbered 8, after V lost 3 bases and J lost 4 bases. In germline, CDR1 is SGHTA, CDR2 FQGNSA. The CDR3 spans 15 residues. Based on the CDR3 plus reference TRBV7-2 and TRBJ1-1, the full variable domain is GAGVSQSPSNKVTEKGKDVELRCDPISGHTALYWYRQSLGQGLEFLIYFQGNSAPDKSGLPSDRFSAERTGGSVSTLTIQRTQQEDSAVYLCASSLDRTRGTEAFFGQGTRLTVV.

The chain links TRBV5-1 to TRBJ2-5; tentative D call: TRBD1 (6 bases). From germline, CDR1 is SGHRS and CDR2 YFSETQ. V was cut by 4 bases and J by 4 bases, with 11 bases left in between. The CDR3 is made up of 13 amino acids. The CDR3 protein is CASSNRVRETQYF. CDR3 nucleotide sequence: TGCGCCAGCAGCAACAGGGTTAGAGAGACCCAGTACTTC.

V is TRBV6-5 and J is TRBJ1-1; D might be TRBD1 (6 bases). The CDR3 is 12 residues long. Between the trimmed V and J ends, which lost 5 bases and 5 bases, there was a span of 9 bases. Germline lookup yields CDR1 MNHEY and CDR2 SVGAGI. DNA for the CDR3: TGTGCCAGCAGTCACACAGGGACTGAAGCTTTCTTT. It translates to CASSHTGTEAFF.

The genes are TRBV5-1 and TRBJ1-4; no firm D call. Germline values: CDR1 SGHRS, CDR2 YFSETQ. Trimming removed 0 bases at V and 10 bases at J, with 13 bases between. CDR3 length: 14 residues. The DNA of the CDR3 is TGCGCCAGCAGCTTGGACACCAGAGCTGGAAAACTGTTTTTT. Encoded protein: CASSLDTRAGKLFF.

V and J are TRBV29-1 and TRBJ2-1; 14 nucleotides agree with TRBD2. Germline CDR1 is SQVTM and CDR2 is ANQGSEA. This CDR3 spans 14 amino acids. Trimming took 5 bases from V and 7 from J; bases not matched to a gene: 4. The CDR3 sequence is CSVSTSGRENEQFF. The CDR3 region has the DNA TGCAGCGTTTCGACTAGCGGGAGGGAAAATGAGCAGTTCTTC.

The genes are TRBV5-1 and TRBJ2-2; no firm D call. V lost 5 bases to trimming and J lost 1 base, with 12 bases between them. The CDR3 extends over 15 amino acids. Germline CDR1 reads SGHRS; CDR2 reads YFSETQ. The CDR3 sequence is CASRLVMVNTGELFF. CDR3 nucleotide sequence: TGCGCCAGCAGATTAGTAATGGTGAACACCGGGGAGCTGTTTTTT.

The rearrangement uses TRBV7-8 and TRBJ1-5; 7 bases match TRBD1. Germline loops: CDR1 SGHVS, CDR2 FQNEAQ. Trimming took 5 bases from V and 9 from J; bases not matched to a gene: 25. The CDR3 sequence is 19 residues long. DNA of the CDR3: TGTGCCAGCAGCCGAATTCTTTTGAAAGACAGGGACCCCGGGGGGCCCCAGCATTTT. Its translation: CASSRILLKDRDPGGPQHF. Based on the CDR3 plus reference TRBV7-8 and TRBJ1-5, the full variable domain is GAGVSQSPRYKVAKRGQDVALRCDPISGHVSLFWYQQALGQGPEFLTYFQNEAQLDKSGLPSDRFFAERPEGSVSTLKIQRTQQEDSAVYLCASSRILLKDRDPGGPQHFGDGTRLSIL.

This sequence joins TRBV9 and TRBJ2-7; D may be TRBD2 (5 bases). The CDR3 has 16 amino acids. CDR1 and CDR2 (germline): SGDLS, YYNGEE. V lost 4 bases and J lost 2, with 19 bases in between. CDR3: CASSIRARDEPYEQYF. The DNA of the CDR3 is TGTGCCAGCAGCATCCGGGCCCGGGATGAACCCTACGAGCAGTACTTC.

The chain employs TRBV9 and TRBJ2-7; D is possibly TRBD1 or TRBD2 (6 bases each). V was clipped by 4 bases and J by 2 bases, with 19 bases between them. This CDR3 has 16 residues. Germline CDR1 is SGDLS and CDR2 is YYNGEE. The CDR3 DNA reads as TGTGCCAGCAGCCCCAAAAAAGGGGGGACCCCCTACGAGCAGTACTTC. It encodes CASSPKKGGTPYEQYF. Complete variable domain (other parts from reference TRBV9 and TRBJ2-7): DSGVTQTPKHLITATGQRVTLRCSPRSGDLSVYWYQQSLDQGLQFLIQYYNGEERAKGNILERFSAQQFPDLHSELNLSSLELGDSALYFCASSPKKGGTPYEQYFGPGTRLTVT.

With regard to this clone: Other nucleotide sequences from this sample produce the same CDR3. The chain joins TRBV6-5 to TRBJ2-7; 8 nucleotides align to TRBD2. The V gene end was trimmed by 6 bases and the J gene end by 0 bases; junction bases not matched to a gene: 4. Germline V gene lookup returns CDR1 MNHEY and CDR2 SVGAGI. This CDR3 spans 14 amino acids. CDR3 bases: TGTGCCAGCAGCCGTACTAGCGGCTCCTACGAGCAGTACTTC. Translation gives CASSRTSGSYEQYF.

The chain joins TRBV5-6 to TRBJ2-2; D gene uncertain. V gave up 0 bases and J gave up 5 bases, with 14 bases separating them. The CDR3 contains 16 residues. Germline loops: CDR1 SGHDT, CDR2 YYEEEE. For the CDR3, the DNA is TGTGCCAGCAGCTTGGCCGGTAGGGTGGTAACCGGGGAGCTGTTTTTT. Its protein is CASSLAGRVVTGELFF.

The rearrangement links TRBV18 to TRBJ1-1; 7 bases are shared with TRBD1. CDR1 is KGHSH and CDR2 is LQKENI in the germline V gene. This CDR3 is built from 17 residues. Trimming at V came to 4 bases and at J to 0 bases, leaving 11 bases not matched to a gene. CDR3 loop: CASSLLRDSLMNTEAFF. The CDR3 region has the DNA TGTGCCAGCTCACTACTCCGGGACAGCCTCATGAACACTGAAGCTTTCTTT.

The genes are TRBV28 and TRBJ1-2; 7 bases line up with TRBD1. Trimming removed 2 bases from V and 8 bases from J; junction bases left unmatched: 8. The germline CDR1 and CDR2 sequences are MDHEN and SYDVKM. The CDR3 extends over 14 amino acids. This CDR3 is CASSLVGTADGYTF. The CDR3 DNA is TGTGCCAGCAGTTTAGTCGGGACAGCGGACGGCTACACCTTC.

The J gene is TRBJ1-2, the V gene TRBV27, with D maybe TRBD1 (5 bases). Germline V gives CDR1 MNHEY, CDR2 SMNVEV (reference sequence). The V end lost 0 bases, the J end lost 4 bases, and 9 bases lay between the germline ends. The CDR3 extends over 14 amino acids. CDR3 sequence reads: CASSLSWTLYGYTF. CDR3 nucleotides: TGTGCCAGCAGTTTATCATGGACACTCTATGGCTACACCTTC.

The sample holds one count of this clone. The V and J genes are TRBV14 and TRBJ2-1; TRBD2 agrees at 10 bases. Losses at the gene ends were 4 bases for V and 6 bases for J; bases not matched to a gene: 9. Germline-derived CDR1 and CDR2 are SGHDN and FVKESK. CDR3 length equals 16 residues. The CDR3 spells CASSPSGRAPLNEQFF. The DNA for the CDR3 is TGTGCCAGCAGCCCGAGCGGGAGGGCCCCCCTCAATGAGCAGTTCTTC.

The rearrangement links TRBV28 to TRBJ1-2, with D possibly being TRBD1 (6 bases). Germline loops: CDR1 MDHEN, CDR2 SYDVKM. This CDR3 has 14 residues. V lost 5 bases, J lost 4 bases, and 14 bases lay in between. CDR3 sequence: CASSSGGRGYGYTF. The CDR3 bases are TGTGCCAGCAGTAGCGGGGGCCGCGGCTATGGCTACACCTTC.

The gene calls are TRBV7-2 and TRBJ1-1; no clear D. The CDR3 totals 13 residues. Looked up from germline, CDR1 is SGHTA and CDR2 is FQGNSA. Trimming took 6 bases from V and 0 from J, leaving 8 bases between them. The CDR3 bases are TGTGCCAGCAGAACAAACCTGAACACTGAAGCTTTCTTT. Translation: CASRTNLNTEAFF.

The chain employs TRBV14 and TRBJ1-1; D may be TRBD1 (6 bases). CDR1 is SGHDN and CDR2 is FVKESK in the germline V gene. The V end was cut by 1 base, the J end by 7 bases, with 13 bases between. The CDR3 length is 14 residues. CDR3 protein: CASSQANRANEAFF. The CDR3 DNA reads TGTGCCAGCAGCCAAGCGAACAGGGCGAATGAAGCTTTCTTT.

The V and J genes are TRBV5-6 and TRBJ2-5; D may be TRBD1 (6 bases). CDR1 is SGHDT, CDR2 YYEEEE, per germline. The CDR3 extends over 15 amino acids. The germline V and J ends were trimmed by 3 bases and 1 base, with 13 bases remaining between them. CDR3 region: CASSSVTGSQETQYF. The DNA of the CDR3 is TGTGCCAGCAGCTCAGTAACAGGGAGCCAAGAGACCCAGTACTTC.

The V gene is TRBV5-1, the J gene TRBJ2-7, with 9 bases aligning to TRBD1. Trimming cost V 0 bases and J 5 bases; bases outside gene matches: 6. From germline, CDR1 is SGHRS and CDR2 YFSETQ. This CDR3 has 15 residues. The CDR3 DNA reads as TGCGCCAGCAGCTTGGCCGATAGGACAGGGGACGAGCAGTACTTC. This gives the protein CASSLADRTGDEQYF.

The CDR3 DNA reads TGTGCCAGCAGTCAAACCGGGACCCTAATTCGAGGACTTGAAGCTTTCTTT. This encodes CASSQTGTLIRGLEAFF. This chain links TRBV27 with TRBJ1-1; TRBD1 might be the D (5 bases). The CDR3 is made up of 17 amino acids. Germline V CDR1 and CDR2: MNHEY, SMNVEV (reference sequence). The V end was cut by 5 bases, the J end by 7 bases, with 26 bases between.

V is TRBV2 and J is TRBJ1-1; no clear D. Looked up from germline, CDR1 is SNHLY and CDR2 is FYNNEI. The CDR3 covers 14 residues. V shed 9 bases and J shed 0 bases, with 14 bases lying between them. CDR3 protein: CASNLVGVNTEAFF. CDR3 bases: TGTGCCAGTAACCTCGTCGGAGTGAACACTGAAGCTTTCTTT.

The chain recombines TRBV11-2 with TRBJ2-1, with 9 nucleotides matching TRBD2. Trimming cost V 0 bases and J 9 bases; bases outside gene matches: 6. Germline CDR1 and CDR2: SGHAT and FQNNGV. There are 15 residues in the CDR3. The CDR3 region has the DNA TGTGCCAGCAGCTTAGAGAGCGGGAGGTTTGGTGAGCAGTTCTTC. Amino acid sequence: CASSLESGRFGEQFF.

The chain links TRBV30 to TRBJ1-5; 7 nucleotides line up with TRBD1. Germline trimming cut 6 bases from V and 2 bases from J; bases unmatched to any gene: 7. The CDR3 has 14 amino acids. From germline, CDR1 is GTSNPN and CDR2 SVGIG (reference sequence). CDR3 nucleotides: TGTGCCTGTTCACGACAGGGAGGCAATCAGCCCCAGCATTTT. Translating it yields CACSRQGGNQPQHF.